The 17 T cell receptor beta chains listed next were all sequenced from one sample in a study of OX40 agonist ivuxolimab in advanced cancers. Method: immunoSEQ multiplex PCR; TCRdb's copy keeps in-frame clones and lacks some. There are 65,000 to 90,000 clones in the sample; around 89% occur only once, and under 0.65% lies in the top ten. This material consisted of CD4+ or CD8+ T cells sorted from blood, taken in a trial of the OX40 agonist ivuxolimab. The receptor source for this set is an adult with an advanced solid tumor such as melanoma, head and neck, liver or kidney cancer.

CDR3 nucleotides: TGTGCCAGCAGCCCTTGGACTAGCGGGAGCTCCTACGAGCAGTACTTC. It yields the protein CASSPWTSGSSYEQYF. The V and J genes are TRBV7-9 and TRBJ2-7, with 13 bases lining up with TRBD2. Germline trimming cut 5 bases from V and 0 bases from J; bases unmatched to any gene: 4. The CDR3 extends over 16 amino acids. From germline, CDR1 is SEHNR and CDR2 FQNEAQ (reference sequence).

This chain joins TRBV29-1 and TRBJ1-2; unclear D gene. V gave up 6 bases and J gave up 4 bases, with 12 bases separating them. This CDR3 is built from 12 residues. The germline V gene has CDR1 SQVTM and CDR2 ANQGSEA. CDR3 sequence (DNA): TGCAGCGTAGTGGAAAACGGCTATGGCTACACCTTC. This translates into CSVVENGYGYTF. The full variable domain, its missing parts supplied by reference TRBV29-1 and TRBJ1-2, is SAVISQKPSRDICQRGTSLTIQCQVDSQVTMMFWYRQQPGQSLTLIATANQGSEATYESGFVIDKFPISRPNLTFSTLTVSNMSPEDSSIYLCSVVENGYGYTFGSGTRLTVV.

This clone was observed a handful of times. This CDR3 reads CASLKPGAHEQYF. CDR3 nucleotides: TGCGCCAGCTTAAAACCGGGGGCCCACGAGCAGTACTTC. The chain combines TRBV10-2 with TRBJ2-7, with D perhaps TRBD1 or TRBD2 (6 bases each). V was clipped by 8 bases and J by 5 bases, with 16 bases between them. This CDR3 is 13 amino acids long. Germline values: CDR1 WSHSY, CDR2 SAAADI.

This chain connects TRBV5-1 to TRBJ2-6; D unclear. CDR3 length equals 17 residues. Germline V lookup: CDR1 SGHRS, CDR2 YFSETQ. Deletions cut 0 bases from V and 2 bases from J, with 12 bases between. CDR3 sequence (DNA): TGCGCCAGCAGCTTGGGTTTGGGCAACCCTGGGGCCAACGTCCTGACTTTC. It codes for CASSLGLGNPGANVLTF.

The chain carries TRBV11-2 and TRBJ2-7, with D maybe TRBD2 (6 bases). The CDR3 extends over 15 amino acids. Trimming removed 1 base at V and 7 bases at J, with 17 bases between. Germline V gene data show CDR1 as SGHAT and CDR2 as FQNNGV. The CDR3 region is CASSLGRARFFEQYF. In nucleotides, the CDR3 is TGTGCCAGCAGCTTAGGGAGGGCCCGCTTTTTTGAGCAGTACTTC. The variable domain in full, completed from reference TRBV11-2 and TRBJ2-7, reads EAGVAQSPRYKIIEKRQSVAFWCNPISGHATLYWYQQILGQGPKLLIQFQNNGVVDDSQLPKDRFSAERLKGVDSTLKIQPAKLEDSAVYLCASSLGRARFFEQYFGPGTRLTVT.

The V and J genes are TRBV2 and TRBJ2-5, with TRBD2 matching 7 bases. V gave up 4 bases and J gave up 5 bases; unmatched junction bases: 4. CDR1 SNHLY and CDR2 FYNNEI come from the germline V gene. CDR3 length: 13 residues. The CDR3 reads CASSGGGRETQYF. Written as DNA, the CDR3 is TGTGCCAGCAGTGGGGGGGGAAGGGAGACCCAGTACTTC.

J is TRBJ2-1 and V is TRBV15; D not certain. The germline V gene has CDR1 LNHNV and CDR2 YYDKDF (reference sequence). V was pared by 5 bases and J by 4 bases, with 9 bases between. The CDR3 loop spans 13 amino acids. CDR3 DNA: TGTGCCACCAGCGAGACTCGGTACAATGAGCAGTTCTTC. Its translation: CATSETRYNEQFF.

The J gene is TRBJ2-5, the V gene TRBV5-4; possible D gene TRBD2, 5 bases. The J call may not be correct, given that the DNA end is closer to TRBJ2-7. The germline V gene encodes CDR1 SGHNT and CDR2 YYREEE (reference sequence). The CDR3 is 13 residues long. CDR3 nucleotide sequence: TGTGCCAGCAGGGAGGACGCGAGGGACGAGCAGTACTTC. It specifies CASREDARDEQYF.

V and J are TRBV5-5 and TRBJ2-5; D gene ambiguous. This CDR3 is built from 15 residues. Germline assignment: CDR1 SGHKS and CDR2 YYEKEE (reference sequence). The ends were cut back, 0 bases at V and 0 bases at J, with 9 bases in the middle. CDR3 bases: TGTGCCAGCAGCTTGGCCTTAGGGTACCAAGAGACCCAGTACTTC. This codes for CASSLALGYQETQYF. Complete variable domain (other parts from reference TRBV5-5 and TRBJ2-5): DAGVTQSPTHLIKTRGQQVTLRCSPISGHKSVSWYQQVLGQGPQFIFQYYEKEERGRGNFPDRFSARQFPNYSSELNVNALLLGDSALYLCASSLALGYQETQYFGPGTRLLVL.

J is TRBJ2-4 and V is TRBV13; either TRBD1 or TRBD2 may fit D (7 bases each). Trimming cost V 4 bases and J 7 bases, with 14 bases left between them. Germline CDR1 and CDR2: PRHDT and FYEKMQ (reference sequence). The CDR3 contains 14 residues. Here the CDR3 DNA reads TGTGCCAGCAGCTCCCAGGGGGGAGGGAACATTCAGTACTTC. Amino acids: CASSSQGGGNIQYF. The variable domain in full, completed from reference TRBV13 and TRBJ2-4, reads AAGVIQSPRHLIKEKRETATLKCYPIPRHDTVYWYQQGPGQDPQFLISFYEKMQSDKGSIPDRFSAQQFSDYHSELNMSSLELGDSALYFCASSSQGGGNIQYFGAGTRLSVL.

This clone was detected a few times. The V and J genes are TRBV19 and TRBJ1-1, with D perhaps matching TRBD1 (5 bases). Germline CDR1 and CDR2: LNHDA and SQIVND (reference sequence). Trimming left V 6 bases short and J 7 bases short, with 18 bases between. There are 14 residues in the CDR3. CDR3 coding DNA: TGTGCCAGTAGCCGAGACCGGACAAGCGGTGAAGCTTTCTTT. It yields the protein CASSRDRTSGEAFF.

Comments on this clone: The junction departs from the called germline gene at one end, perhaps through a read error. V and J are TRBV7-7 and TRBJ2-5; TRBD2 might be the D (7 bases). The germline CDR1 and CDR2 sequences are SSHAT and FNYEAQ (reference sequence). The CDR3 sequence is 14 residues long. CDR3 amino acids: CASSRTGREETQYF. CDR3 DNA: TGTGCTAGCAGCCGAACAGGGAGGGAAGAGACCCAGTACTTC.

V is TRBV5-1 and J is TRBJ2-7; 10 bases align to TRBD1. Per germline, CDR1 SGHRS and CDR2 YFSETQ. V lost 4 bases and J lost 2; bases outside the gene matches: 3. This CDR3 contains 14 residues. DNA of the CDR3: TGCGCCAGCAGCGGGGACAGGGGTGCCTACGAGCAGTACTTC. Protein product: CASSGDRGAYEQYF.

The chain links TRBV28 to TRBJ2-3, with TRBD1 matching 7 bases. There are 16 residues in the CDR3. With 4 bases clipped from V and 2 bases from J, the junction kept 9 bases outside the gene matches. Germline V gene sequence: CDR1 MDHEN, CDR2 SYDVKM. CDR3 DNA: TGTGCCAGCAGTTGGGGACCGGGACAGTTCACAGATACGCAGTATTTT. It specifies CASSWGPGQFTDTQYF.

The rearrangement joins TRBV5-1 to TRBJ1-6, with 10 positions matching TRBD1. Unmatched junction bases numbered 3, after V lost 0 bases and J lost 6 bases. The CDR3 covers 16 residues. Looked up from germline, CDR1 is SGHRS and CDR2 is YFSETQ. CDR3 coding DNA: TGCGCCAGCAGCTTGGAGACAGGGGGCTTTAATTCACCCCTCCACTTT. This sequence encodes CASSLETGGFNSPLHF.

This clone has a single count. J is TRBJ1-5 and V is TRBV28; D gene unclear. Trimming took 3 bases from V and 5 from J, leaving 2 bases between them. Germline assignment: CDR1 MDHEN and CDR2 SYDVKM. The CDR3 runs 11 residues. CDR3 in amino acids: CASSFHQPQHF. For the CDR3, the DNA is TGTGCCAGCAGTTTTCATCAGCCCCAGCATTTT.

The CDR3 protein is CASSQDYAYNEQFF. CDR3 bases: TGTGCCAGCAGTCAAGACTACGCCTACAATGAGCAGTTCTTC. V is TRBV11-1 and J is TRBJ2-1, with D perhaps matching TRBD2 (5 bases). V lost 6 bases and J 2 bases, leaving 11 bases between the germline ends. Germline assignment: CDR1 SGHAT and CDR2 FQDESV (reference sequence). CDR3 length equals 14 residues.